The following is a TCR beta chain sequence with its context. These data come from a study of cytomegalovirus exposure and HLA in healthy donors. Germline assignment: CDR1 SGHNT and CDR2 YYREEE (reference sequence). CDR3 length: 17 amino acids. Trimming at V came to 4 bases and at J to 1 base, leaving 13 bases not matched to a gene. The PCR employed 60 Vbeta primers together with 13 Jbeta primers. Repertoires were generated with immunoSEQ multiplex PCR, while TCRdb's copy carries only in-frame clones and drops some. The table lists under 100,000 clones, about 74% of them singletons, with more than 13% in the top ten.

This sequence was found in a woman in her fifties or sixties in good health and CMV-seropositive. The specimen sequenced was PBMCs. This chain connects TRBV5-4 to TRBJ1-2, with 7 bases identical to TRBD1. The CDR3 DNA reads TGTGCCAGCAGCCGGGGACCCAAGGGACAGAATAACTATGGCTACACCTTC. Amino acid sequence: CASSRGPKGQNNYGYTF.